This T cell receptor (beta chain) originates from a study of shared clonotypes between healthy human individuals. Data came from immunoSEQ multiplex PCR; TCRdb stores just in-frame clones and leaves some out. The profile shows about 960,000 clones, around three quarters of them singletons. The CDR3 spans 14 residues. CDR1 and CDR2 from the germline V gene are WSHSY and SAAADI. With 4 bases removed from V and 7 bases from J, the gap between germline ends came to 13 bases. J is TRBJ1-4 and V is TRBV10-2; D ambiguous. The receptor comes from a man between 18 and 35 years old in good health. Source material: memory CD4+ T cells sorted from blood. The subset denotes: CD45RA-negative fraction. The DNA for the CDR3 is TGCGCCAGCAGTGGGGAGGGATTAAGTGAAAAACTGTTTTTT. Amino acids: CASSGEGLSEKLFF.